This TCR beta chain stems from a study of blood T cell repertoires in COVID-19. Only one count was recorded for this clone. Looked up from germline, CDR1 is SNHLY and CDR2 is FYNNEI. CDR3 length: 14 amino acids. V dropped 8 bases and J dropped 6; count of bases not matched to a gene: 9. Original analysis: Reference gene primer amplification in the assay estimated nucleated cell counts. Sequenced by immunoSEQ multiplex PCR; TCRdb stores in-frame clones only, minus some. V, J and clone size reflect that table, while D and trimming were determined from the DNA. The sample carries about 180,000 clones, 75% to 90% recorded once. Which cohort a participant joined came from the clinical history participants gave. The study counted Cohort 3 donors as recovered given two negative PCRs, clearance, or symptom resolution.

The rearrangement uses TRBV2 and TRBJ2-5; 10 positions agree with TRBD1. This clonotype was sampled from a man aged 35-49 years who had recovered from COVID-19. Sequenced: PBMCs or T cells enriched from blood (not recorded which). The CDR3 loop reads CASRRGQGGKTQYF. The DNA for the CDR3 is TGTGCCAGCCGGCGAGGACAGGGGGGAAAGACCCAGTACTTC.